The source of this T cell receptor beta chain is a study of T cells in Graves' hyperthyroidism and ophthalmopathy. This clonotype was seen repeatedly, ten times or more. RNA transcripts were the template for amplifying TCR beta CDR3 regions. The study used the HTBI primer set for a first-round RT-PCR of the TCR CDR3. TCRdb called the multiplex PCR reads again in MiXCR, with one record for every CDR3 protein. The sample yields about 260,000 distinct CDR3 sequences, over 15% seen once. Germline CDR1 SGHRS, CDR2 YFSETQ. CDR3 length: 15 amino acids. Trimming removed 0 bases at V and 5 bases at J, with 11 bases between.

The chain has TRBV5-1 and TRBJ1-4; possibly TRBD1 for D (5 bases). This clonotype originated in a woman younger than 35 with Graves' ophthalmopathy. Sequenced sample: blood. CDR3 loop: CASSLGQGLNEKLFF. Written as DNA, the CDR3 is TGCGCCAGCAGCTTGGGGCAGGGTTTGAATGAAAAACTGTTTTTT.